This TCR beta chain was retrieved from a study of cytomegalovirus exposure and HLA in healthy donors. Study observations and caveats: In a later analysis, TCR beta V- and J-gene trimming showed a link to a missense DCLRE1C variant.

The CDR3 is made up of 14 amino acids. Germline assignment: CDR1 SGHNT and CDR2 YENEEA. V lost 1 base to trimming and J lost 4 bases, with 10 bases between them. Points on this clone: Its antigen remains unknown.

13 Jbeta primers and 60 Vbeta primers were used for the PCR. Data came from immunoSEQ multiplex PCR; TCRdb stores just in-frame clones and leaves some out. The sample has 200,000 to 250,000 clones; around 80% are singletons. The TCR was taken from a woman aged 35 to 49 in good health and CMV-seropositive. This rearrangement joins TRBV11-3 to TRBJ2-5; a possible D gene is TRBD1 (6 bases). The sequenced sample was PBMCs. The CDR3 is CASSLVAGAETQYF. For the CDR3, the DNA is TGTGCCAGCAGCTTAGTGGCAGGGGCAGAGACCCAGTACTTC. Together with reference TRBV11-3 and TRBJ2-5, the CDR3 gives the full variable domain: EAGVVQSPRYKIIEKKQPVAFWCNPISGHNTLYWYLQNLGQGPELLIRYENEEAVDDSQLPKDRFSAERLKGVDSTLKIQPAELGDSAVYLCASSLVAGAETQYFGPGTRLLVL.